These T cell receptor beta chains were read from a single sample in a study of T cell responses to AZD1222 COVID-19 vaccine. The assay was immunoSEQ multiplex PCR, and TCRdb's table has in-frame clones only and misses some. Of some 130,000 clones listed, 75% to 90% were seen once; the top ten hold under 3%. The sequences come from peripheral blood, collected 28 days after the second AZD1222 dose. These receptors all stem from an adult who received the AZD1222 COVID-19 vaccine. Both conserved end residues are part of each CDR3. Fields, in order: D gene, V gene, J gene, clone size, CDR3 protein, CDR3 DNA. D genes are given only for firm matches. Not every row has a clone size; where given, it reads once, few, many or a size class.

d_gene: NA; v_gene: TRBV27; j_gene: TRBJ1-4; abundance: NA; CDR3aa: CASRYSEGKLFF; CDR3nt: TGTGCCAGCAGATACTCAGAGGGAAAACTGTTTTTT
d_gene: TRBD2; v_gene: TRBV7-9; j_gene: TRBJ2-3; abundance: NA; CDR3aa: CASSTSSGVTDTQYF; CDR3nt: TGTGCCAGCAGCACATCTAGCGGGGTAACAGATACGCAGTATTTT
d_gene: NA; v_gene: TRBV6-1; j_gene: TRBJ2-3; abundance: NA; CDR3aa: CASSEASRGGTQYF; CDR3nt: TGTGCCAGCAGTGAAGCGAGCAGGGGAGGCACGCAGTATTTT
d_gene: NA; v_gene: TRBV28; j_gene: TRBJ1-1; abundance: NA; CDR3aa: CGVLGNTEAFF; CDR3nt: TGTGGGGTATTAGGGAACACTGAAGCTTTCTTT
d_gene: NA; v_gene: TRBV7-2; j_gene: TRBJ2-3; abundance: NA; CDR3aa: CASSLGYSDTQYF; CDR3nt: TGTGCCAGCAGCCTAGGATACTCAGATACGCAGTATTTT
d_gene: TRBD2; v_gene: TRBV7-2; j_gene: TRBJ2-7; abundance: NA; CDR3aa: CASSLPMGGGALRIYF; CDR3nt: TGTGCCAGCAGCTTACCGATGGGCGGGGGGGCGTTAAGGATTTACTTC
d_gene: TRBD1; v_gene: TRBV7-9; j_gene: TRBJ2-1; abundance: NA; CDR3aa: CASSPTGGIANEQFF; CDR3nt: TGTGCCAGCAGCCCGACAGGGGGTATAGCGAATGAGCAGTTCTTC
d_gene: NA; v_gene: TRBV28; j_gene: TRBJ1-2; abundance: NA; CDR3aa: CASSLSGTPYGYTF; CDR3nt: TGTGCCAGCAGCCTCTCGGGGACACCGTATGGCTACACCTTC
d_gene: NA; v_gene: TRBV6-5; j_gene: TRBJ2-6; abundance: once; CDR3aa: CASSFSGANVLTF; CDR3nt: TGTGCCAGCAGTTTCTCTGGGGCCAACGTCCTGACTTTC
d_gene: NA; v_gene: TRBV19; j_gene: TRBJ2-6; abundance: NA; CDR3aa: CASSYTQAGANVLTF; CDR3nt: TGTGCCAGTAGTTACACCCAAGCTGGGGCCAACGTCCTGACTTTC
d_gene: NA; v_gene: TRBV5-1; j_gene: TRBJ1-6; abundance: NA; CDR3aa: CASKGLDASPLHF; CDR3nt: TGCGCCAGCAAGGGACTGGATGCTTCACCCCTCCACTTT
d_gene: NA; v_gene: TRBV7-2; j_gene: TRBJ2-7; abundance: NA; CDR3aa: CASSFPGPYEQYF; CDR3nt: TGTGCCAGCAGCTTTCCCGGACCCTACGAGCAGTACTTC
d_gene: NA; v_gene: TRBV4-3; j_gene: TRBJ2-7; abundance: NA; CDR3aa: CASSQYRGSPINEQYF; CDR3nt: TGCGCCAGCAGCCAATATCGAGGGTCACCCATCAACGAGCAGTACTTC
d_gene: TRBD2; v_gene: TRBV4-2; j_gene: TRBJ2-1; abundance: NA; CDR3aa: CASSQEKTSGPSEQFF; CDR3nt: TGTGCCAGCAGCCAAGAGAAGACTAGCGGCCCGAGTGAGCAGTTCTTC
d_gene: NA; v_gene: TRBV19; j_gene: TRBJ1-5; abundance: NA; CDR3aa: CASSMEVAAHSPQHF; CDR3nt: TGTGCCAGTAGTATGGAGGTTGCGGCCCACTCGCCCCAGCATTTT
d_gene: NA; v_gene: TRBV18; j_gene: TRBJ2-2; abundance: NA; CDR3aa: CASSPQGTGELFF; CDR3nt: TGTGCCAGCTCACCCCAGGGGACCGGGGAGCTGTTTTTT
d_gene: NA; v_gene: TRBV3-1/TRBV3-2; j_gene: TRBJ1-6; abundance: NA; CDR3aa: CASSQVAKGGPLHF; CDR3nt: TGTGCCAGCAGCCAAGTGGCTAAAGGAGGACCCCTCCACTTT
d_gene: NA; v_gene: TRBV11-3; j_gene: TRBJ2-7; abundance: NA; CDR3aa: CASSSTGEQYF; CDR3nt: TGTGCCAGCAGCTCCACAGGCGAGCAGTACTTC
d_gene: NA; v_gene: TRBV6-2/TRBV6-3; j_gene: TRBJ2-2; abundance: once; CDR3aa: CASSLRETGELFF; CDR3nt: TGTGCCAGCAGTTTAAGGGAGACCGGGGAGCTGTTTTTT
d_gene: TRBD1; v_gene: TRBV3-1/TRBV3-2; j_gene: TRBJ1-6; abundance: NA; CDR3aa: CASSQARTGNSPLHF; CDR3nt: TGTGCCAGCAGCCAAGCCCGGACAGGGAATTCACCCCTCCACTTT
d_gene: NA; v_gene: TRBV15; j_gene: TRBJ2-5; abundance: NA; CDR3aa: CATSTNRRQETQYF; CDR3nt: TGTGCCACATCAACCAACAGGAGACAAGAGACCCAGTACTTC
d_gene: NA; v_gene: TRBV7-9; j_gene: TRBJ1-5; abundance: once; CDR3aa: CASSPHGGGTQPQHF; CDR3nt: TGTGCCAGCAGCCCCCATGGAGGGGGGACTCAGCCCCAGCATTTT
d_gene: TRBD1; v_gene: TRBV7-2; j_gene: TRBJ2-4; abundance: NA; CDR3aa: CASSPDRGQMNIQYF; CDR3nt: TGTGCCAGCAGCCCGGACAGGGGGCAAATGAACATTCAGTACTTC
d_gene: NA; v_gene: TRBV6-5; j_gene: TRBJ1-5; abundance: NA; CDR3aa: CASSLQRDSNQPQHF; CDR3nt: TGTGCCAGCAGTTTACAGAGAGATAGCAATCAGCCCCAGCATTTT
d_gene: TRBD1; v_gene: TRBV19; j_gene: TRBJ1-1; abundance: few; CDR3aa: CASRGQGAITEAFF; CDR3nt: TGTGCCAGTAGGGGGCAGGGGGCAATCACTGAAGCTTTCTTT
d_gene: NA; v_gene: TRBV11-3; j_gene: TRBJ2-3; abundance: NA; CDR3aa: CASSLAGGTDTQYF; CDR3nt: TGTGCCAGCAGCTTAGCCGGGGGCACAGATACGCAGTATTTT
d_gene: TRBD1; v_gene: TRBV4-3; j_gene: TRBJ2-7; abundance: NA; CDR3aa: CASSQETGTYEQYF; CDR3nt: TGCGCCAGCAGCCAGGAGACAGGGACGTACGAGCAGTACTTC
d_gene: NA; v_gene: TRBV24-1; j_gene: TRBJ1-5; abundance: NA; CDR3aa: CATSDGDSNQPQHF; CDR3nt: TGTGCCACCAGTGATGGCGACAGCAATCAGCCCCAGCATTTT
d_gene: TRBD2; v_gene: TRBV5-1; j_gene: TRBJ2-5; abundance: NA; CDR3aa: CASSLARLAGASQETQYF; CDR3nt: TGCGCCAGCAGCTTGGCCCGTCTAGCGGGGGCCTCTCAAGAGACCCAGTACTTC
d_gene: NA; v_gene: TRBV4-2; j_gene: TRBJ1-5; abundance: NA; CDR3aa: CASSLIGSNGPQHF; CDR3nt: TGTGCCAGCAGCCTAATTGGGAGCAATGGTCCCCAGCATTTT
d_gene: NA; v_gene: TRBV7-2; j_gene: TRBJ2-5; abundance: NA; CDR3aa: CASSFSGSQETQYF; CDR3nt: TGTGCCAGCAGCTTTAGTGGTTCACAAGAGACCCAGTACTTC
d_gene: NA; v_gene: TRBV27; j_gene: TRBJ2-1; abundance: few; CDR3aa: CASSLSGANEQFF; CDR3nt: TGTGCCAGCAGTTTGTCAGGGGCGAATGAGCAGTTCTTC
d_gene: NA; v_gene: TRBV5-4; j_gene: TRBJ1-1; abundance: NA; CDR3aa: CASSLGGITFF; CDR3nt: TGTGCCAGCAGCCTGGGAGGGATCACTTTCTTT
d_gene: TRBD1; v_gene: TRBV6-5; j_gene: TRBJ1-2; abundance: NA; CDR3aa: CASSPIRGNGYTF; CDR3nt: TGTGCCAGCAGTCCAATCAGGGGGAATGGCTACACCTTC
d_gene: TRBD1; v_gene: TRBV6-5; j_gene: TRBJ2-5; abundance: NA; CDR3aa: CATNPTGNQETQYF; CDR3nt: TGTGCCACTAACCCGACAGGGAACCAAGAGACCCAGTACTTC
d_gene: TRBD1; v_gene: TRBV5-4; j_gene: TRBJ2-7; abundance: NA; CDR3aa: CASSSRGRPPYEQYF; CDR3nt: TGTGCCAGCAGCTCCAGGGGGCGCCCCCCCTACGAGCAGTACTTC
d_gene: NA; v_gene: TRBV5-5; j_gene: TRBJ2-5; abundance: NA; CDR3aa: CASSPGTVETQYF; CDR3nt: TGTGCCAGCAGCCCCGGGACCGTAGAGACCCAGTACTTC
d_gene: NA; v_gene: TRBV5-4; j_gene: TRBJ2-2; abundance: NA; CDR3aa: CASSSPGTDGELFF; CDR3nt: TGTGCCAGCAGCTCACCCGGTACTGACGGGGAGCTGTTTTTT
d_gene: TRBD1; v_gene: TRBV5-1; j_gene: TRBJ1-1; abundance: NA; CDR3aa: CASSPGQGNTEAFF; CDR3nt: TGCGCCAGCAGCCCGGGACAGGGGAACACTGAAGCTTTCTTT
d_gene: NA; v_gene: TRBV5-4; j_gene: TRBJ2-5; abundance: NA; CDR3aa: CASSLAGAQETQYF; CDR3nt: TGTGCCAGCAGCTTGGCGGGGGCCCAAGAGACCCAGTACTTC
d_gene: TRBD2; v_gene: TRBV20-1; j_gene: TRBJ2-2; abundance: NA; CDR3aa: CSASRFRGGAGELFF; CDR3nt: TGCAGTGCTAGTCGCTTTCGGGGGGGCGCCGGGGAGCTGTTTTTT
d_gene: NA; v_gene: TRBV25-1; j_gene: TRBJ1-5; abundance: NA; CDR3aa: CASSESSPDSNQPQHF; CDR3nt: TGTGCCAGCAGTGAATCGTCTCCAGATAGCAATCAGCCCCAGCATTTT
d_gene: TRBD1; v_gene: TRBV4-2; j_gene: TRBJ1-4; abundance: NA; CDR3aa: CASSPGQGYEKLFF; CDR3nt: TGTGCCAGCAGCCCGGGACAGGGGTACGAAAAACTGTTTTTT